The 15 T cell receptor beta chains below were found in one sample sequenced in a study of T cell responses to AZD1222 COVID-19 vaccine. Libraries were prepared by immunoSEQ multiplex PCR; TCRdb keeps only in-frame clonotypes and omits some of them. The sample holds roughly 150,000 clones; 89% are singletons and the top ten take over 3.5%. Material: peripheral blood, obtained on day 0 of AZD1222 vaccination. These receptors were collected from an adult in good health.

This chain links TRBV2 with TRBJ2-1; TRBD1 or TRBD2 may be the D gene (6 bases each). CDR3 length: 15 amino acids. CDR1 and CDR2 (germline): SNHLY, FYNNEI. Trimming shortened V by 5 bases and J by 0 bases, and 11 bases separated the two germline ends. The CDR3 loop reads CASSQRGRSYNEQFF. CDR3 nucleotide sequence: TGTGCCAGCAGTCAACGGGGGCGCTCCTACAATGAGCAGTTCTTC.

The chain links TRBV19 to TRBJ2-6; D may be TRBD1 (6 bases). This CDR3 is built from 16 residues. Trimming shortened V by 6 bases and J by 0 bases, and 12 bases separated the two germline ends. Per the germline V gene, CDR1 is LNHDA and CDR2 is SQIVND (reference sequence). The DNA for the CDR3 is TGTGCCAGTAGACCAGGGGTCCCCTCTGGGGCCAACGTCCTGACTTTC. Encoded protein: CASRPGVPSGANVLTF.

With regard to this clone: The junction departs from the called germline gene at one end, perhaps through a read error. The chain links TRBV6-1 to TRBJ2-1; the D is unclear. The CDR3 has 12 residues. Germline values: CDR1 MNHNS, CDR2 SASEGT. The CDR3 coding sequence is TGTGCCAGCACTGAACGGGCTTCTGAGCAGTTCTTC. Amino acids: CASTERASEQFF.

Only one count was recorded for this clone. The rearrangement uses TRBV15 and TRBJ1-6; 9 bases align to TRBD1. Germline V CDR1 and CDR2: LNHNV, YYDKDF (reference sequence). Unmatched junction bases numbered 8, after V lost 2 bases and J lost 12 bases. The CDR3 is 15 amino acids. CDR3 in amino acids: CATSRRGQGSIPLHF. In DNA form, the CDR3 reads TGTGCCACCAGCAGACGGGGACAGGGTAGTATACCCCTCCACTTT.

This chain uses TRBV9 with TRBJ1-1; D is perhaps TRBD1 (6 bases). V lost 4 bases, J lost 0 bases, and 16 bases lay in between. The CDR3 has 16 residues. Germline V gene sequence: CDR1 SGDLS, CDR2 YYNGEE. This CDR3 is CASSTFTQGMNTEAFF. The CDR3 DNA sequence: TGTGCCAGCAGCACATTCACACAGGGAATGAACACTGAAGCTTTCTTT.

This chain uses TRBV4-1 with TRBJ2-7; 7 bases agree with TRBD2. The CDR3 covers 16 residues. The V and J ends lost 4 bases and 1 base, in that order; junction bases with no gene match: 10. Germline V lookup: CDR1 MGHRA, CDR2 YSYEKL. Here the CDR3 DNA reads TGCGCCAGCAGCCCAGTGGGCGGGAGAAGTTCCTACGAGCAGTACTTC. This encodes CASSPVGGRSSYEQYF.

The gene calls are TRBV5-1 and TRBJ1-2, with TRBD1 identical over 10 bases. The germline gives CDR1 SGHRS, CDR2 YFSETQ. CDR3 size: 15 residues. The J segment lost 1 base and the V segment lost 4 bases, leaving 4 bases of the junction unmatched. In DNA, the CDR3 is TGCGCCAGCAGCCGACAGGGGGCTAATAACTATGGCTACACCTTC. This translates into CASSRQGANNYGYTF.

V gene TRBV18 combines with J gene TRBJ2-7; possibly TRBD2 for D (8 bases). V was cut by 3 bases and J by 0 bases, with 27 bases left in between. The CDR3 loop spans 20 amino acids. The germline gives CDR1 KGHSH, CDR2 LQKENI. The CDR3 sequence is CASSPGGGTAVAGSSYEQYF. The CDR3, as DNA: TGTGCCAGCTCACCGGGCGGCGGGACAGCCGTAGCGGGAAGCTCCTACGAGCAGTACTTC.

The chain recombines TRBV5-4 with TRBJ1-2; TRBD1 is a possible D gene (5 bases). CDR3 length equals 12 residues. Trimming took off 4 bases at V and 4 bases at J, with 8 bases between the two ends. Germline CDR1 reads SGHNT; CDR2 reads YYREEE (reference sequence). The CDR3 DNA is TGTGCCAGCAGCGTCGGGACCTATGGCTACACCTTC. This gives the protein CASSVGTYGYTF.

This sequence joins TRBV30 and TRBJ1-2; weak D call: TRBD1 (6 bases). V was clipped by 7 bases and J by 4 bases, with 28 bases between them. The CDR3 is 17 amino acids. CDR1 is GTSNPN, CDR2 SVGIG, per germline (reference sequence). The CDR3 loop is CASPARGQQILGYGYTF. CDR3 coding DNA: TGTGCCTCCCCGGCCCGGGGACAACAAATTTTAGGCTATGGCTACACCTTC.

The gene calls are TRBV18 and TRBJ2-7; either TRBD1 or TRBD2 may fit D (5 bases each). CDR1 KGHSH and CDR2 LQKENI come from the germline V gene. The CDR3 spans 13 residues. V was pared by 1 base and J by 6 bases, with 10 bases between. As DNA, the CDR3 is TGTGCCAGCTCACCACTGGCTGGGACCGAGCAGTACTTC. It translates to CASSPLAGTEQYF.

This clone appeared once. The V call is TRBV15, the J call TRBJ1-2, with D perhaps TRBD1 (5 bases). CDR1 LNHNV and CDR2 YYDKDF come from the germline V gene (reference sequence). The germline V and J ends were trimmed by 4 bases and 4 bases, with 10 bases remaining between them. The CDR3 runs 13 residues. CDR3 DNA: TGTGCCACCAGCAACCGGACAAGCTATGGCTACACCTTC. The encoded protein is CATSNRTSYGYTF.

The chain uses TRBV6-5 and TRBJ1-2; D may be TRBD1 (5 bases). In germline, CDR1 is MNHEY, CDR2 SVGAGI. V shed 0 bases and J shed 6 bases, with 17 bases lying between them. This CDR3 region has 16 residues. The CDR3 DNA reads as TGTGCCAGCAGTTACTCGATTTTTTCGGCAGGGAATGGCTACACCTTC. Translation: CASSYSIFSAGNGYTF.

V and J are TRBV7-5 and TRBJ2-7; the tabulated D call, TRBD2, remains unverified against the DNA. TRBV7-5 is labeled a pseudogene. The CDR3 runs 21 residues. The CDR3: CARSLQRGLAGARRNSYEQYF. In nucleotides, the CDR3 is TGTGCCAGAAGCTTACAGAGAGGGCTAGCGGGGGCCAGACGAAACTCCTACGAGCAGTACTTC.

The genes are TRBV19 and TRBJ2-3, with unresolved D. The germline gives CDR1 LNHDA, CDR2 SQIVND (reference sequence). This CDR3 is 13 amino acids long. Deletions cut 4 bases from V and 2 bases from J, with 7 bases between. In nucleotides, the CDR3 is TGTGCCAGTAGTAGGCCCGTCACAGATACGCAGTATTTT. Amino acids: CASSRPVTDTQYF.